What follows are 18 T cell receptor beta chains derived from one specimen sequenced in a study of regulatory dendritic cells for organ transplantation. Sorted subsets were CFSE-labeled and cultured approximately 5 days with allogeneic dendritic cells. These receptors' antigens are unknown. Clones were read by immunoSEQ multiplex PCR, and TCRdb kept only the in-frame ones, dropping some. The repertoire holds 5,400 or so clones, with roughly 74% as singletons. Sequencing was performed on memory CD8+ T cells from blood cultured with regulatory dendritic cells. As for subset: CD45RO+ memory T cells. The origin of the receptors is a human donor in good health.

This clone is medium-sized. The chain joins TRBV15 to TRBJ2-1; possibly TRBD1 for D (6 bases). Germline CDR1 reads LNHNV; CDR2 reads YYDKDF (reference sequence). The CDR3 contains 15 residues. V dropped 2 bases and J dropped 4 bases, with 12 bases sitting between them. CDR3 in DNA: TGTGCCACCAGCAGATACCCCGGGACATACAATGAGCAGTTCTTC. As protein: CATSRYPGTYNEQFF.

The chain has TRBV7-6 and TRBJ1-4, with 9 bases that match TRBD1. The CDR3 sequence is 15 residues long. Germline V gene lookup returns CDR1 SGHVS and CDR2 FNYEAQ. The junction had 6 bases not matched to a gene; V was cut back by 10 bases and J by 0 bases. CDR3 coding DNA: TGTGCCACCACAGGGGGCTATTCAACTAATGAAAAACTGTTTTTT. It translates to CATTGGYSTNEKLFF.

The chain couples TRBV4-3 to TRBJ1-2; D is uncertain. The CDR3 sequence is 16 residues long. The V end was cut by 4 bases, the J end by 0 bases, with 15 bases between. CDR1 and CDR2 (germline): LGHNA, YSLEER. The CDR3 DNA sequence: TGCGCCAGCAGCCTACACCACGGAGTAACTAACTATGGCTACACCTTC. Translated, it gives CASSLHHGVTNYGYTF.

The genes are TRBV19 and TRBJ1-1; D gene uncertain. CDR3 length: 14 residues. The V end lost 9 bases, the J end lost 4 bases, and 18 bases lay between the germline ends. Germline lookup yields CDR1 LNHDA and CDR2 SQIVND (reference sequence). CDR3 DNA: TGTGCCAGCCAGAGGCCAGGCTGGGGCACTGAAGCTTTCTTT. It codes for CASQRPGWGTEAFF.

The chain couples TRBV14 to TRBJ2-1, with TRBD1 matching over 9 bases. Germline CDR1 is SGHDN and CDR2 is FVKESK. Unmatched junction bases numbered 2, after V lost 0 bases and J lost 8 bases. The CDR3 length is 14 residues. The CDR3 nucleotides are TGTGCCAGCAGCCAAGAACAGGGGGCTTATGAGCAGTTCTTC. It specifies CASSQEQGAYEQFF.

The chain has TRBV27 and TRBJ2-7; perhaps D is TRBD1 or TRBD2 (5 bases each). Germline V lookup: CDR1 MNHEY, CDR2 SMNVEV (reference sequence). Trimming shortened V by 2 bases and J by 3 bases, and 8 bases separated the two germline ends. The CDR3 is made up of 13 amino acids. The CDR3 nucleotides are TGTGCCAGCAGTTTAGGGGGTGTCTACGAGCAGTACTTC. Translation gives CASSLGGVYEQYF.

This clone was observed a handful of times. The CDR3 is CATSGGRDSGNTIYF. The CDR3, as DNA: TGTGCCACCAGCGGAGGGAGAGATAGTGGAAACACCATATATTTT. This chain joins TRBV15 and TRBJ1-3; D is ambiguous. Germline CDR1 LNHNV, CDR2 YYDKDF (reference sequence). This CDR3 is built from 15 residues. V was pared by 5 bases and J by 3 bases, with 14 bases between. Full variable domain (missing parts from reference TRBV15 and TRBJ1-3): DAMVIQNPRYQVTQFGKPVTLSCSQTLNHNVMYWYQQKSSQAPKLLFHYYDKDFNNEADTPDNFQSRRPNTSFCFLDIRSPGLGDTAMYLCATSGGRDSGNTIYFGEGSWLTVV.

The table lists this clone with a count of one. The chain is built from TRBV19 and TRBJ1-2, with a possible D match to TRBD1 (5 bases). From germline, CDR1 is LNHDA and CDR2 SQIVND (reference sequence). This CDR3 has 16 residues. V dropped 5 bases and J dropped 2 bases, with 18 bases sitting between them. In DNA form, the CDR3 reads TGTGCCAGTAGTGTAATGAGACAGACCCTGAACTATGGCTACACCTTC. Translation gives CASSVMRQTLNYGYTF.

The chain recombines TRBV28 with TRBJ2-1; no reliable D call. Per the germline V gene, CDR1 is MDHEN and CDR2 is SYDVKM. The CDR3 totals 12 residues. The CDR3 nucleotides are TGTGCAACCCAGGAGATGGCGGATGAGCAGTTCTTC. It is translated as CATQEMADEQFF.

The chain carries TRBV7-8 and TRBJ1-5, with D perhaps matching TRBD1 (6 bases). The CDR3 is 17 amino acids. Looked up from germline, CDR1 is SGHVS and CDR2 is FQNEAQ. V was cut by 2 bases and J by 7 bases, with 21 bases left in between. The CDR3 reads CASSLLYDSGVKQPQHF. DNA for the CDR3: TGTGCCAGCAGCTTATTGTACGACTCAGGGGTCAAGCAGCCCCAGCATTTT.

The V and J genes are TRBV4-1 and TRBJ2-3; D uncertain. CDR1 is MGHRA and CDR2 is YSYEKL in the germline V gene. Deletions cut 5 bases from V and 2 bases from J, with 20 bases between. The CDR3 has 17 amino acids. CDR3 nucleotide sequence: TGCGCCAGCAGCAACGGCCCGGCCAGAGGCTACACAGATACGCAGTATTTT. Its translation is CASSNGPARGYTDTQYF.

This clone was counted a few times. The rearrangement joins TRBV7-9 to TRBJ1-1, with unresolved D. Per the germline V gene, CDR1 is SEHNR and CDR2 is FQNEAQ (reference sequence). The V and J ends lost 5 bases and 8 bases respectively, with 12 bases between them. The CDR3 contains 12 residues. This CDR3 reads CASSRDGIEAFF. The CDR3 DNA reads as TGTGCCAGCAGCCGTGACGGAATAGAAGCTTTCTTT. Complete variable domain (other parts from reference TRBV7-9 and TRBJ1-1): DTGVSQNPRHKITKRGQNVTFRCDPISEHNRLYWYRQTLGQGPEFLTYFQNEAQLEKSRLLSDRFSAERPKGSFSTLEIQRTEQGDSAMYLCASSRDGIEAFFGQGTRLTVV.

The V call is TRBV6-1, the J call TRBJ1-2; 11 bases align to TRBD1. After removal of 6 bases from V and 4 bases from J, the junction contained 7 bases not matched to a gene. From germline, CDR1 is MNHNS and CDR2 SASEGT. The length of the CDR3 is 15 residues. The CDR3 is CASSEGTGGIYGYTF. For the CDR3, the DNA is TGTGCCAGCAGCGAGGGGACAGGGGGGATCTATGGCTACACCTTC.

CDR3 sequence (DNA): TGTGCCAGCAGCCAAGAGGCTGCTCCGGCCTACGAGCAGTACTTC. It is translated as CASSQEAAPAYEQYF. The chain is built from TRBV4-2 and TRBJ2-7, with D uncertain. From germline, CDR1 is LGHNA and CDR2 YNFKEQ. Trimming cost V 0 bases and J 2 bases, with 11 bases left between them. This CDR3 has 15 amino acids.

Only a few counts were recorded for this clone. CDR3 loop: CASSVAGRRGELFF. As DNA, the CDR3 is TGTGCCAGCAGCGTAGCGGGGCGTCGAGGGGAGCTGTTTTTT. This chain connects TRBV9 to TRBJ2-2; D is tentatively TRBD1 or TRBD2 (5 bases each). In germline, CDR1 is SGDLS, CDR2 YYNGEE. The CDR3 is made up of 14 amino acids. V was clipped by 0 bases and J by 8 bases, with 11 bases between them.

This clone showed up just once. The chain is built from TRBV11-2 and TRBJ2-7, with 8 positions matching TRBD1. The germline CDR1 and CDR2 sequences are SGHAT and FQNNGV. The length of the CDR3 is 13 residues. J lost 6 bases, V lost 2 bases, and 3 bases had no gene match. Here the CDR3 reads CASSLQGAREQYF. CDR3 DNA sequence: TGTGCCAGCAGCTTACAGGGGGCGCGCGAGCAGTACTTC.

This clone has a handful of counts. The chain employs TRBV27 and TRBJ1-1, with TRBD1 as a possible D gene (5 bases). Trimming removed 6 bases from V and 3 bases from J, with 11 bases in between. Germline V gene lookup returns CDR1 MNHEY and CDR2 SMNVEV (reference sequence). This CDR3 comprises 13 residues. The CDR3 nucleotides read TGTGCCAGCAGCCCCACAGGTTACACTGAAGCTTTCTTT. Its protein product is CASSPTGYTEAFF.

The rearrangement links TRBV19 to TRBJ2-3; possible D gene TRBD2, 5 bases. This CDR3 has 15 residues. Germline CDR1 reads LNHDA; CDR2 reads SQIVND (reference sequence). Trimming cost V 7 bases and J 0 bases, with 14 bases left between them. The CDR3 sequence is CASTMRVVSTDTQYF. As DNA, the CDR3 is TGTGCCAGTACCATGAGGGTTGTGAGCACAGATACGCAGTATTTT.